The source of this T cell receptor (beta chain) is a study of blood T cell repertoires in COVID-19. Study-level background: COVID-19 samples, acute and convalescent, were from the United States, Italy and Spain. In each case, the material was cDNA or gDNA derived from T cells, B-cell-depleted T cells, or PBMCs.

The trim removed 7 bases at V and 7 bases at J, leaving 13 bases unmatched. This CDR3 is built from 15 residues. Germline-derived CDR1 and CDR2 are GTSNPN and SVGIG (reference sequence). Per the original methods: Estimation of nucleated cell counts relied on the amplification of reference gene primers. Generated by immunoSEQ multiplex PCR, the TCRdb table keeps only in-frame clones and is missing some. V and J calls and clone size come straight from that table; D and trimming were deduced from the DNA. The table has over 35,000 clones, around 70% seen once. Sample: peripheral blood. The V gene is TRBV30, the J gene TRBJ1-5; 10 bases line up with TRBD1. The clonotype originates from an elderly man with acute or convalescent COVID-19. The DNA for the CDR3 is TGTGCCTACAGCGACAGGGGGCTCGCGGGGCAGCCCCAGCATTTT. Translation gives CAYSDRGLAGQPQHF. The whole variable domain, remainder taken from reference TRBV30 and TRBJ1-5, is SQTIHQWPATLVQPVGSPLSLECTVEGTSNPNLYWYRQAAGRGLQLLFYSVGIGQISSEVPQNLSASRPQDRQFILSSKKLLLSDSGFYLCAYSDRGLAGQPQHFGDGTRLSIL.